The 28 T cell receptor beta chains below come from one sample, sequenced in a study of blood T cell repertoires in COVID-19. Data came from immunoSEQ multiplex PCR; TCRdb stores just in-frame clones and leaves some out. This sample has approximately 350,000 clones, with more than 85% found just once. The specimen sequenced was PBMCs or T cells enriched from blood (not recorded which). These receptors were taken from a woman under 40 who had recovered from COVID-19.

This clone was recorded only once. The chain recombines TRBV6-1 with TRBJ2-7; TRBD1 agrees at 7 bases. Germline CDR1 is MNHNS and CDR2 is SASEGT. J lost 2 bases, V lost 2 bases, and 12 bases had no gene match. The CDR3 runs to 17 residues. The chain's CDR3 is CASSEKAYRGPTYEQYF. The CDR3 nucleotides are TGTGCCAGCAGTGAAAAGGCATACAGGGGCCCCACCTACGAGCAGTACTTC.

The rearrangement links TRBV15 to TRBJ1-5; possible D gene TRBD1, 6 bases. Germline CDR1 reads LNHNV; CDR2 reads YYDKDF (reference sequence). CDR3 length equals 14 residues. The germline V and J ends were trimmed by 8 bases and 5 bases, with 16 bases remaining between them. CDR3 DNA: TGTGCCACCCAGCGAACAGGGCAAGATCAGCCCCAGCATTTT. Its translation: CATQRTGQDQPQHF.

The chain has TRBV18 and TRBJ2-1, with D unclear. V was shortened by 3 bases and J by 10 bases, with 7 bases between the two germline ends. The CDR3 has 11 amino acids. Germline loops: CDR1 KGHSH, CDR2 LQKENI. CDR3 residues: CASSPGYEQFF. The CDR3 DNA follows: TGTGCCAGCTCACCGGGCTACGAGCAGTTCTTC.

This chain uses TRBV10-3 with TRBJ2-7, with TRBD1 as a possible D gene (5 bases). The germline V and J ends were trimmed by 10 bases and 1 base, with 20 bases remaining between them. The germline CDR1 and CDR2 sequences are ENHRY and SYGVKD. The CDR3 runs 15 residues. The CDR3 DNA is TGTGCCACCTTAAGTACAGGATCCCTATCCTACGAGCAGTACTTC. Its protein product is CATLSTGSLSYEQYF.

This rearrangement joins TRBV6-5 to TRBJ2-3, with D maybe TRBD1 (6 bases). Germline lookup yields CDR1 MNHEY and CDR2 SVGAGI. The germline V and J ends were trimmed by 4 bases and 8 bases, with 22 bases remaining between them. The CDR3 extends over 16 amino acids. CDR3 nucleotide sequence: TGTGCCAGCAGTTGGACGCAGGGGCGAGATGGGGCTACGCAGTATTTT. It encodes CASSWTQGRDGATQYF.

The genes are TRBV5-1 and TRBJ2-2; no clear D gene. In germline, CDR1 is SGHRS, CDR2 YFSETQ. V was shortened by 0 bases and J by 1 base, with 10 bases between the two germline ends. The CDR3 extends over 16 amino acids. CDR3 in amino acids: CASSLAPGLNTGELFF. CDR3 nucleotides: TGCGCCAGCAGCTTGGCCCCGGGTCTGAACACCGGGGAGCTGTTTTTT.

As to this clone: One end of the junction varies from germline; a read error may be responsible. The chain's CDR3 is CASSFSGVGELFF. The CDR3 DNA follows: TGTGCTAGCAGCTTTTCAGGGGTTGGGGAGCTGTTTTTT. The chain is built from TRBV7-7 and TRBJ2-2; D possibly corresponds to TRBD1 (6 bases). CDR1 and CDR2 (germline): SSHAT, FNYEAQ (reference sequence). The CDR3 totals 13 residues.

The chain recombines TRBV7-2 with TRBJ1-2; TRBD1 aligns across 8 bases. The germline CDR1 and CDR2 sequences are SGHTA and FQGNSA. The V and J ends lost 5 bases and 4 bases, in that order; junction bases with no gene match: 21. The CDR3 covers 19 residues. Here the CDR3 DNA reads TGTGCCAGCAGCCCCCCCTCGGACAGGGTGAGAATTACGGTCTATGGCTACACCTTC. It translates to CASSPPSDRVRITVYGYTF.

V gene TRBV10-3 combines with J gene TRBJ1-1, with a weak D call TRBD1 (5 bases). Germline V gene sequence: CDR1 ENHRY, CDR2 SYGVKD. The CDR3 sequence is 14 residues long. Trimming left V 8 bases short and J 1 base short, with 14 bases between. Here the CDR3 reads CAISQGKGNTEAFF. The CDR3 nucleotides are TGTGCCATCTCTCAGGGTAAGGGGAACACTGAAGCTTTCTTT.

V usage is TRBV6-5 and J usage is TRBJ2-7, with a weak D call TRBD2 (5 bases). Germline V gene lookup returns CDR1 MNHEY and CDR2 SVGAGI. The CDR3 totals 11 residues. V gave up 6 bases and J gave up 6 bases, with 9 bases separating them. The CDR3 DNA reads TGTGCCAGCAGCCTCGGGGTCGAGCAGTACTTC. Translating gives CASSLGVEQYF.

V is TRBV7-6 and J is TRBJ1-3; 12 bases match TRBD1. The trim removed 5 bases at V and 4 bases at J, leaving 3 bases unmatched. The germline V gene has CDR1 SGHVS and CDR2 FNYEAQ. The CDR3 has 15 residues. The CDR3 reads CASSRDRGRGNTIYF. As DNA, the CDR3 is TGTGCCAGCAGCCGGGACAGGGGGCGAGGAAACACCATATATTTT.

V is TRBV19 and J is TRBJ2-7; the D gene is possibly TRBD1 (6 bases). This CDR3 has 14 amino acids. Trimming removed 6 bases at V and 1 base at J, with 13 bases between. Germline CDR1 is LNHDA and CDR2 is SQIVND (reference sequence). CDR3 coding DNA: TGTGCCAGTAGCAAAAACAGGGATTCCTACGAGCAGTACTTC. This translates into CASSKNRDSYEQYF.

J is TRBJ2-2 and V is TRBV30, with 9 bases identical to TRBD2. This CDR3 comprises 16 residues. The germline V gene encodes CDR1 GTSNPN and CDR2 SVGIG (reference sequence). The J segment lost 8 bases and the V segment lost 0 bases, leaving 10 bases of the junction unmatched. The CDR3: CAWSVWGSGGLGELFF. In DNA form, the CDR3 reads TGTGCCTGGAGTGTTTGGGGTAGCGGGGGACTGGGGGAGCTGTTTTTT.

CDR3 residues: CASSLEPRGSNYGYTF. The CDR3 nucleotides are TGTGCCAGCAGTTTAGAGCCGAGGGGGAGTAACTATGGCTACACCTTC. The chain employs TRBV27 and TRBJ1-2; maybe TRBD1 (6 bases). V shed 2 bases and J shed 1 base, with 14 bases lying between them. CDR3 size: 16 residues. Germline V lookup: CDR1 MNHEY, CDR2 SMNVEV (reference sequence).

The chain couples TRBV29-1 to TRBJ1-5; D is unclear. Germline CDR1 reads SQVTM; CDR2 reads ANQGSEA. CDR3 length equals 15 residues. Trimming shortened V by 5 bases and J by 4 bases, and 18 bases separated the two germline ends. The CDR3 is CSVLTGQSGNQPQHF. The CDR3 DNA follows: TGCAGCGTTCTAACTGGGCAGAGTGGAAATCAGCCCCAGCATTTT.

The chain links TRBV11-2 to TRBJ1-3; TRBD1 matches at 9 bases. The CDR3 sequence is 15 residues long. Germline CDR1 and CDR2: SGHAT and FQNNGV. V was clipped by 5 bases and J by 3 bases; unmatched bases: 5. CDR3 bases: TGTGCCAGCAGCCCTCGGACAGGGGATGGAAACACCATATATTTT. Its protein is CASSPRTGDGNTIYF.

The gene calls are TRBV6-1 and TRBJ1-5; tentative D call: TRBD1 (5 bases). CDR1 and CDR2 from the germline V gene are MNHNS and SASEGT. The CDR3 runs 15 residues. V lost 2 bases to trimming and J lost 7 bases, with 15 bases between them. For the CDR3, the DNA is TGTGCCAGCAGTGAAAATCCAGGGAAGTACCAGCCCCAGCATTTT. Its protein is CASSENPGKYQPQHF.

The chain has TRBV29-1 and TRBJ2-1; perhaps TRBD1 as D (5 bases). Germline CDR1 is SQVTM and CDR2 is ANQGSEA. Trimming cost V 3 bases and J 8 bases, with 14 bases left between them. This CDR3 comprises 13 residues. Here the CDR3 reads CSVDEDTQDEQFF. CDR3 nucleotide sequence: TGCAGCGTTGACGAGGACACCCAAGATGAGCAGTTCTTC.

Remarks on this clone: Other nucleotide sequences in the sample specify the same CDR3. V is TRBV2 and J is TRBJ2-7; D possibly corresponds to TRBD1 (6 bases). This CDR3 spans 11 amino acids. The germline CDR1 and CDR2 sequences are SNHLY and FYNNEI. Deletions cut 7 bases from V and 3 bases from J, with 7 bases between. The CDR3 DNA is TGTGCCAGCACGGACAGCTACGAGCAGTACTTC. This translates into CASTDSYEQYF. The full variable domain, with the rest looked up from reference TRBV2 and TRBJ2-7, is EPEVTQTPSHQVTQMGQEVILRCVPISNHLYFYWYRQILGQKVEFLVSFYNNEISEKSEIFDDQFSVERPDGSNFTLKIRSTKLEDSAMYFCASTDSYEQYFGPGTRLTVT.

The V call is TRBV5-1, the J call TRBJ2-6; no firm D call. The germline V gene has CDR1 SGHRS and CDR2 YFSETQ. The CDR3 has 16 residues. The ends were cut back, 4 bases at V and 1 base at J, with 12 bases in the middle. Here the CDR3 reads CASSGQPVSGANVLTF. In nucleotides, the CDR3 is TGCGCCAGCAGCGGGCAACCCGTATCTGGGGCCAACGTCCTGACTTTC.

This chain links TRBV7-6 with TRBJ1-1; 11 bases line up with TRBD1. The CDR3 length is 16 residues. Trimming took 2 bases from V and 2 from J; bases not matched to a gene: 4. Germline values: CDR1 SGHVS, CDR2 FNYEAQ. The CDR3 region is CASSLRTGGVNTEAFF. The CDR3 nucleotides read TGTGCCAGCAGCTTACGGACAGGGGGCGTCAACACTGAAGCTTTCTTT. Full variable domain (missing parts from reference TRBV7-6 and TRBJ1-1): GAGVSQSPRYKVTKRGQDVALRCDPISGHVSLYWYRQALGQGPEFLTYFNYEAQQDKSGLPNDRFSAERPEGSISTLTIQRTEQRDSAMYRCASSLRTGGVNTEAFFGQGTRLTVV.

V is TRBV11-3 and J is TRBJ2-7, with 7 bases aligning to TRBD1. The CDR3 spans 14 residues. V gave up 3 bases and J gave up 0 bases; unmatched junction bases: 2. Germline values: CDR1 SGHNT, CDR2 YENEEA. The CDR3 spells CASSFSGGSYEQYF. CDR3 coding DNA: TGTGCCAGCAGCTTTTCAGGGGGCTCCTACGAGCAGTACTTC.

The chain joins TRBV7-9 to TRBJ2-7; 7 bases fit TRBD1. CDR3 length: 13 amino acids. The V and J ends lost 5 bases and 1 base, in that order; junction bases with no gene match: 2. Germline V CDR1 and CDR2: SEHNR, FQNEAQ (reference sequence). CDR3 nucleotide sequence: TGTGCCAGCAGCACAGGGGCATCCTACGAGCAGTACTTC. Protein product: CASSTGASYEQYF.

The chain uses TRBV5-1 and TRBJ2-1; D remains unclear. The CDR3 totals 15 residues. CDR1 and CDR2 from the germline V gene are SGHRS and YFSETQ. Trimming took off 1 base at V and 5 bases at J, with 13 bases between the two ends. Written as DNA, the CDR3 is TGCGCCAGCAGCTTGTCCCTAACTACAAACAATGAGCAGTTCTTC. It yields the protein CASSLSLTTNNEQFF.

The chain carries TRBV3-1 (or the pseudogene TRBV3-2) and TRBJ1-3; unclear D gene. CDR3 size: 14 residues. The germline V gene encodes CDR1 LGHDT and CDR2 YNNKEL (reference sequence). V lost 4 bases, J lost 0 bases, and 7 bases lay in between. DNA of the CDR3: TGTGCCAGCAGCCTCGCGGGCTCTGGAAACACCATATATTTT. It specifies CASSLAGSGNTIYF.

V is TRBV30 and J is TRBJ2-7; D is undetermined. There are 13 residues in the CDR3. The germline gives CDR1 GTSNPN, CDR2 SVGIG (reference sequence). V shed 1 base and J shed 0 bases, with 7 bases lying between them. The CDR3 nucleotides read TGTGCCTGGAGTGACGGTAGCTCCTACGAGCAGTACTTC. This translates into CAWSDGSSYEQYF.

The genes are TRBV7-8 and TRBJ2-5; 7 bases match TRBD2. CDR1 is SGHVS, CDR2 FQNEAQ, per germline. The trim removed 7 bases at V and 2 bases at J, leaving 10 bases unmatched. This CDR3 region has 15 residues. Here the CDR3 DNA reads TGTGCCAGCATCGGGGAGGGGAGATCGCAAGAGACCCAGTACTTC. It yields the protein CASIGEGRSQETQYF. Using reference TRBV7-8 and TRBJ2-5 for the parts outside the CDR3, the full variable domain is GAGVSQSPRYKVAKRGQDVALRCDPISGHVSLFWYQQALGQGPEFLTYFQNEAQLDKSGLPSDRFFAERPEGSVSTLKIQRTQQEDSAVYLCASIGEGRSQETQYFGPGTRLLVL.

The chain joins TRBV3-1 (or the pseudogene TRBV3-2) to TRBJ2-1, with 8 bases lining up with TRBD1. V gave up 4 bases and J gave up 8 bases; unmatched junction bases: 4. Germline V gives CDR1 LGHDT, CDR2 YNNKEL (reference sequence). The CDR3 has 13 amino acids. The DNA for the CDR3 is TGTGCCAGCAGCCGGACAGGGTGGCATGAGCAGTTCTTC. It is translated as CASSRTGWHEQFF.